This T cell receptor beta chain was captured by sequencing in a study of regulatory T cells in long-lasting Graves disease. The study's findings and limits: Persistent Graves' patients possessed reduced TCR diversity relative to recently diagnosed ones.

This clonotype has ten or more counts. Its antigen is not identified. Sequencing libraries for TCR beta were prepared with iRepertoire HTBI primers and Arm-PCR of CDR3 regions. TCRdb fed the multiplex PCR reads into MiXCR, producing one record per CDR3 protein. The sample carries some 230,000 distinct CDR3 sequences, about a sixth recorded once. Time point here: newly diagnosed GD, antithyroid drugs for less than 3 months. RNA extracted from PBMCs served as the sequencing template. There are 15 residues in the CDR3. CDR1 is DFQATT, CDR2 SNEGSKA, per germline (reference sequence). V shed 0 bases, J shed 4 bases, and the junction held 3 bases outside the gene matches.

Specimen: peripheral blood mononuclear cells (PBMCs), collected at new diagnosis, from a patient treated with antithyroid drugs. This clonotype was obtained from a female donor with Graves disease. The chain uses TRBV20-1 and TRBJ2-1; TRBD2 matches at 10 bases. The CDR3 DNA follows: TGCAGTGCTAGAGACATAGCGGGAGGTTACAATGAGCAGTTCTTC. This encodes CSARDIAGGYNEQFF.